A selection of T cell receptor beta chains follows, all from one sample in a study of blood T cell repertoires in COVID-19. Only in-frame clones appear in the TCRdb table, and some are missing; sequencing was by immunoSEQ multiplex PCR. The table includes about 150,000 clones, around 79% detected once. What was sequenced was peripheral blood. Receptors were obtained from a woman aged 70-85 years with COVID-19, enrolled during active disease. Each CDR3 is given with its conserved first and last residue. The order of the fields is J gene, V gene, CDR3 protein.

>TRBJ2-4|TRBV2
CAGQGLANIQYF
>TRBJ1-5|TRBV10-1
CASSEDRQGASDQPQHF
>TRBJ2-1|TRBV2
CASSEKRGYNEQFF
>TRBJ2-7|TRBV6-5
CASTTLGGAIYEQYF
>TRBJ1-2|TRBV4-3
CASSRGQGWDYGYTF
>TRBJ1-5|TRBV28
CASSGDRGHQPQHF
>TRBJ2-7|TRBV28
CASGRTGIHEQYF
>TRBJ2-7|TRBV4-1
CASSQVAGGPYEQYF
>TRBJ1-2|TRBV7-2
CASSLIGGGYTF
>TRBJ1-1|TRBV2
CASSLDTEYTEAFF
>TRBJ1-3|TRBV18
CASSRDSSGNTIYF
>TRBJ1-6|TRBV6-1
CASSDGVYNSPLHF
>TRBJ1-2|TRBV2
CASSVGSRLGAYGYTF
>TRBJ2-2|TRBV9
CASSVVTGGQGGELFF
>TRBJ2-3|TRBV5-6
CASSTRLASGRDTQYF
>TRBJ1-5|TRBV7-8
CASSKSRTGGNQPQHF
>TRBJ2-3|TRBV9
CASSRGSATDTQYF
>TRBJ1-2|TRBV28
CASSFSDRNYGYTF
>TRBJ1-2|TRBV28
CASSFGQGVYGYTF
>TRBJ2-7|TRBV5-1
CASSLGGTGSYEQYF
>TRBJ2-5|TRBV28
CASSLIQGGTQYF
>TRBJ2-5|TRBV5-4
CASSPGTSGEMETQYF
>TRBJ1-1|TRBV7-9
CASSLQGSIIEAFF
>TRBJ2-1|TRBV4-1
CASSTGTGHYNEQFF
>TRBJ2-7|TRBV7-9
CASSFGSSGSSYEQYF